These T cell receptor beta chains were read from a single sample in a study of blood T cell repertoires in COVID-19. TCRdb's copy holds only in-frame clones and misses some; the assay was immunoSEQ multiplex PCR. The table lists about 55,000 clones, roughly four fifths of them singletons. The sequencing input was peripheral blood. The receptor source for this set is a woman in her fifties or sixties with acute or convalescent COVID-19. Each CDR3 is given with its conserved first and last residue. A D gene is named only where the DNA matches it firmly. Clone size appears in some rows only: once, few, many, or a class for an expanded clone.

NA	TRBV29-1	NA	TRBJ1-3	TGCAGCGTTACAGGGACCCCGGCTGGAAACACCATATATTTT	CSVTGTPAGNTIYF
NA	TRBV2	NA	TRBJ1-2	TGTGCCAGCATCCCCCGAGGGAGTAACTATGGCTACACCTTC	CASIPRGSNYGYTF
NA	TRBV27	NA	TRBJ1-1	TGTGCCAGCAGTTTGTGGCCCCTGAACACTGAAGCTTTCTTT	CASSLWPLNTEAFF
TRBD2	TRBV6-2/TRBV6-3	NA	TRBJ2-1	TGTGCCAGCAGTTACTCACTAGCGGGAGTAAATGAGCAGTTCTTC	CASSYSLAGVNEQFF
TRBD1	TRBV28	NA	TRBJ1-2	TGTGCCAGCAGACTGCAGGGGGACTATGGCTACACCTTC	CASRLQGDYGYTF
TRBD1	TRBV3-1/TRBV3-2	NA	TRBJ1-5	TGTGCCAGCAGCCTCGGACAGGGGAGCAATCAGCCCCAGCATTTT	CASSLGQGSNQPQHF
TRBD2	TRBV5-5	NA	TRBJ2-3	TGTGCCAGCAGCTTGGGACCTAGCGGGGGCACAGATACGCAGTATTTT	CASSLGPSGGTDTQYF
NA	TRBV6-6	NA	TRBJ1-2	TGTGCCAGCACCAATTACAGGGATTCGGGCTACACCTTC	CASTNYRDSGYTF
TRBD2	TRBV20-1	once	TRBJ2-1	TGCAGTGCTAGTCGTATAGCGGGGAGAGTCCAAGAGCAGTTCTTC	CSASRIAGRVQEQFF
TRBD2	TRBV9	once	TRBJ2-7	TGTGCCAGCAGCGTAGATGGTAGCGGGAGCTCCTACGAGCAGTACTTC	CASSVDGSGSSYEQYF
NA	TRBV5-5	NA	TRBJ2-5	TGTGCCAGCAGCTTGAGCAGGAAGAAGACCCAGTACTTC	CASSLSRKKTQYF
NA	TRBV2	NA	TRBJ1-4	TGTGCCAGCATCAGGGACAAAACAAATGAAAAACTGTTTTTT	CASIRDKTNEKLFF
NA	TRBV3-1/TRBV3-2	NA	TRBJ2-7	TGTGCCAGCAGCCAAGGGACTGCTAACAACGAGCAGTACTTC	CASSQGTANNEQYF
NA	TRBV27	NA	TRBJ2-5	TGTGCCAGCAGTTTACAGGGTCTTTCAAAAGAGACCCAGTACTTC	CASSLQGLSKETQYF
TRBD1	TRBV6-5	NA	TRBJ1-1	TGTGCCAGCAGTTACACTGGACAGGGAGCTGAAGCTTTCTTT	CASSYTGQGAEAFF
NA	TRBV9	NA	TRBJ1-6	TGTGCCAGCAGCGTGGACACGGATAATTCACCCCTCCACTTT	CASSVDTDNSPLHF
NA	TRBV7-8	few	TRBJ1-1	TGTGCCAGCAGCCCTAAAAGGGGGGGACCTGAAGCTTTCTTT	CASSPKRGGPEAFF
TRBD1	TRBV7-6	few	TRBJ1-2	TGTGCCAGCAGCCCCAACAGGGGATATGGCTACACCTTC	CASSPNRGYGYTF
TRBD1	TRBV9	NA	TRBJ2-2	TGTGCCAGCAGTCTAACAGGGGGCCTCGGGGAGCTGTTTTTT	CASSLTGGLGELFF
NA	TRBV27	NA	TRBJ1-1	TGTGCCAGCAGTTGGCGACAAACTTACACTGAAGCTTTCTTT	CASSWRQTYTEAFF
NA	TRBV18	few	TRBJ1-2	TGTGCCAGCTCACCACTTGAGCGACCGTCGGGAGGCTACACCTTC	CASSPLERPSGGYTF
NA	TRBV4-1	NA	TRBJ1-1	TGCGCCAGCAGCCATACCTTCGGAGGGAACACTGAAGCTTTCTTT	CASSHTFGGNTEAFF
TRBD1	TRBV5-1	NA	TRBJ1-2	TGCGCCAGCAGCTTGGGGGACAGGAACTATGGCTACACCTTC	CASSLGDRNYGYTF
NA	TRBV12-1	NA	TRBJ2-7	TGTGCCACCCGACCCCCTCGGGGTAGCCGAACCTACGAGCAGTACTTC	CATRPPRGSRTYEQYF
TRBD1	TRBV10-3	NA	TRBJ2-1	TGTGCCATCAGCGAAGCGGACAGGGGGCACAATGAGCAGTTCTTC	CAISEADRGHNEQFF
TRBD1	TRBV28	NA	TRBJ1-2	TGTGCCAGCAACTCCGGGACAGCCAGGGGCTACACCTTC	CASNSGTARGYTF
NA	TRBV10-2	NA	TRBJ2-4	TGCGCCAGCAGTGATTACAGGGTGGACAAAAACATTCAGTACTTC	CASSDYRVDKNIQYF
NA	TRBV7-2	NA	TRBJ2-1	TGTGCCAGCAGCTTAGACGGGAGTACATACAATGAGCAGTTCTTC	CASSLDGSTYNEQFF
TRBD1	TRBV13	NA	TRBJ1-3	TGTGCCAGCAGCGCCGGGACAGGCGGCTCTGGAAACACCATATATTTT	CASSAGTGGSGNTIYF
NA	TRBV21-1	once	TRBJ1-4	TGTGCCAGCAGCTCCACGTGGGGAAGGGGTGAAAAACTGTTTTTT	CASSSTWGRGEKLFF
TRBD1	TRBV5-1	NA	TRBJ1-2	TGCGCCAGCAGCTGGGTGACAGGGAGCGACTATGGCTACACCTTC	CASSWVTGSDYGYTF
TRBD1	TRBV28	NA	TRBJ2-4	TGTGCCAGCAGTTTATCCGACAGGGGGCTCATTCAGTACTTC	CASSLSDRGLIQYF
NA	TRBV5-4	NA	TRBJ1-4	TGTGCCAGCAGCTTCTCTGAGGGGGCTAATGAAAAACTGTTTTTT	CASSFSEGANEKLFF
NA	TRBV28	NA	TRBJ1-1	TGTGCCAGCAGGAAACGGACAGTTAACACTGAAGCTTTCTTT	CASRKRTVNTEAFF
TRBD1	TRBV5-8	NA	TRBJ1-4	TGTGCCAGCAGCTCCGGGACAGGGATCGTCACTAATGAAAAACTGTTTTTT	CASSSGTGIVTNEKLFF
TRBD1	TRBV7-2	NA	TRBJ2-6	TGTGCCAGCAGGACAGGGATCGGCTCTGGGGCCAACGTCCTGACTTTC	CASRTGIGSGANVLTF
TRBD1	TRBV3-1/TRBV3-2	NA	TRBJ2-1	TGTGCCAGCAGCCTACAGGGGGCGTCGGATGAGCAGTTCTTC	CASSLQGASDEQFF
TRBD1	TRBV6-4	NA	TRBJ1-5	TGTGCCAGCAGTGGACAGGGAAGCAATCAGCCCCAGCATTTT	CASSGQGSNQPQHF
NA	TRBV5-6	NA	TRBJ1-1	TGTGCCAGCAGCCCCCGACAAAAAGCGAACACTGAAGCTTTCTTT	CASSPRQKANTEAFF
TRBD2	TRBV10-1	NA	TRBJ2-5	TGCGCCACACCGACTAGCGGGGGGGAGACCCAGTACTTC	CATPTSGGETQYF
NA	TRBV7-6	NA	TRBJ2-3	TGTGCCAGCAGCTTAGGATGTATTGACAAGGGCGGGGGCACAGATACGCAGTATTTT	CASSLGCIDKGGGTDTQYF
NA	TRBV10-3	NA	TRBJ2-2	TGTGCCAGCGGACTACCACAGAACACCGGGGAGCTGTTTTTT	CASGLPQNTGELFF
TRBD1	TRBV3-1/TRBV3-2	once	TRBJ1-2	TGTGCCAGCAGCCAACGGGGACAGTGGCTGGGCTACACCTTC	CASSQRGQWLGYTF
NA	TRBV29-1	once	TRBJ2-1	TGCAGCGTTGACCCCCAGGCCCTAATTGACCCCAGGGAGCAGTTCTTC	CSVDPQALIDPREQFF
NA	TRBV12-1	NA	TRBJ2-1	TGTGCCAGCAGCTTTGCCGTGCGGGGGGACTACAATGAGCAGTTCTTC	CASSFAVRGDYNEQFF
TRBD1	TRBV18	NA	TRBJ1-1	TGTGCCAGCTCACCACCGGGACAGGGGGCGAGAGGCCCCCTGAACACTGAAGCTTTCTTT	CASSPPGQGARGPLNTEAFF
TRBD2	TRBV28	NA	TRBJ2-2	TGTGCCAGCAGTACGACTAGCGGGGGAGTGAGCGGGGAGCTGTTTTTT	CASSTTSGGVSGELFF
TRBD1	TRBV25-1	few	TRBJ2-7	TGTGCCAGCGGGAGTGGGACAGGGAGGAACTACGAGCAGTACTTC	CASGSGTGRNYEQYF